This record covers a single T cell receptor beta chain. No antigen is known for it. Per-base quality was not reported, and no clone a single base away is much larger than it. This sample was included in a study of memory CD4+ T cells and cytomegalovirus serostatus (dated by TCRdb to the late 2010s). With regard to the full study: The cohort included around 33 healthy adults from Belgium, of whom 9 were CMV seropositive and about 25 were CMV seronegative. To replicate a published TCR-based CMV serostatus classifier, the researchers sequenced the CD4+ memory TCRbeta repertoires of a Belgian cohort whose cytomegalovirus serostatus was known.

Study-wide conclusions, independent of this receptor: Among the 150 to 200 previously reported CMV-associated TCRbeta sequences, over 65 showed up in the CD4+ memory repertoires, with each one found in between one and five individuals. The original-framework classifier achieved a median bootstrapped AUC of approximately 0.96 with a 95% CI of 0.76-1.00 on the Belgian cohort. The results were read as suggesting that the CMV-associated TCR signature is, for the most part, present in the CD4+ memory repertoire. Unlike the original study, which covered naive and memory CD4+ and CD8+ populations, the Belgian study sequenced only CD4+CD45RO+ memory cells. For CMV serostatus prediction, a median bootstrapped AUC of approximately 0.95 was reached with the original framework, and a median bootstrapped AUC of around 0.9 was reached with a US-trained random forest.

The Quick-DNA Microprep Kit was used to extract genomic DNA from the sorted cells. TCRbeta DNA was amplified with the immunoSEQ hsTCRbeta kit following the manufacturer's protocol. TCRbeta libraries were sequenced on an Illumina MiSeq instrument. Concerning the study's data processing: Once out-of-frame sequences had been removed, approximately 2,000,000 distinct TCRbeta sequences were left, which works out to an average of roughly 64,000 per individual. Each individual was scored according to the count of over 150 previously reported CMV-associated TCRbeta sequences and the total productive distinct TCRbeta count. A beta-binomial model was reimplemented in Python, and scikit-learn random forests with default parameters were trained on data from the US cohort. Classifier performance on the Belgian cohort was summarized as median AUC with percentile confidence intervals over 10,000 bootstrap iterations. TCRdb obtained this table from immuneACCESS and retained in-frame rearrangements with V and J assigned. These tables miss some clones; where compared with another copy, unresolved V genes account for less than half of the shortfall, and the remainder is unexplained. The V and J calls and clone size are taken from that table; D and trimming were inferred from the DNA. Here the sample has fewer than 50,000 clones; 70% to 80% occur a single time. Of the sample, about 5.8% is held by the ten largest clones.

Relative to germline, V is missing 5 bases and J is missing 5 bases, with 6 bases of the junction outside any gene match. The CDR3 goes from the cysteine to the phenylalanine over 14 residues. Only CDR3 DNA remains: 42 bases, in frame from the first base. CDR1 and CDR2 were assigned from the germline V gene as SQVTM and ANQGSEA. Single viable CD3+CD4+CD8-CD45RO+ cells were sorted as memory CD4+ T cells on a FACSAria II. CMV serostatus was assessed using a Roche Elecsys assay, by which serum IgG against CMV pp150, pp28, p38 and p52 was detected. After thawing, total CD4+ T cells were enriched by positive selection with CD4 magnetic microbeads. Samples originated from another study that specifically interrogated the CD4+ T cell memory repertoire. Peripheral blood mononuclear cells were isolated and cryopreserved according to standard operating procedures, and serum was kept at -80 degrees C. The staining used CD3-PerCP (BW264/56), CD4-APC (RPA-T4), CD45RO-PE (UCHT1) and CD8-Pacific Orange (3B5) antibodies, and Sytox blue was used to exclude non-viable cells.

Material for sequencing was memory CD4+ T cells from blood. This chain is built from TRBV29-1 and TRBJ2-2, with TRBD1 matching 9 junction bases. This sequence originates from an adult in good health and CMV-seropositive. The nucleotide sequence is given as TGCAGCGTTTCCACAGGGGGCGGGACCGGGGAGCTGTTTTTT. This yields the protein CSVSTGGGTGELFF.